Listed here are 26 T cell receptor beta chains from one sample, sequenced in a study of cytomegalovirus exposure and HLA in healthy donors. The study ran its PCR with 60 Vbeta and 13 Jbeta primers. Sequencing was performed with immunoSEQ multiplex PCR; in TCRdb, only in-frame clones are kept and a portion is missing. Of more than 95,000 clones detected, 9.5% to 13% appear once; the ten largest clones hold approximately 6%. Sequencing used PBMCs. Receptors were obtained from a man between 40 and 49 years old in good health and CMV-seropositive.

The sample holds a few counts of this clone. This chain connects TRBV4-1 to TRBJ1-4; possible D gene TRBD1, 5 bases. The CDR3 has 14 residues. V was clipped by 1 base and J by 8 bases, with 11 bases between them. Germline assignment: CDR1 MGHRA and CDR2 YSYEKL. The CDR3 DNA reads as TGCGCCAGCAGCCAAGGGGTGGGGGGGGAAAAACTGTTTTTT. It codes for CASSQGVGGEKLFF.

This clone was counted between two and nine times. V gene TRBV29-1 combines with J gene TRBJ2-2; 8 bases are shared with TRBD1. Germline loops: CDR1 SQVTM, CDR2 ANQGSEA. The CDR3 consists of 16 residues. Losses at the gene ends were 7 bases for V and 0 bases for J; bases not matched to a gene: 10. The CDR3 loop reads CSAAPGQGSNTGELFF. The DNA of the CDR3 is TGCAGCGCCGCCCCCGGACAGGGCTCGAACACCGGGGAGCTGTTTTTT.

The genes are TRBV5-4 and TRBJ2-1; 7 bases fit TRBD1. The CDR3 extends over 13 amino acids. J lost 6 bases, V lost 4 bases, and 4 bases had no gene match. Per germline, CDR1 SGHNT and CDR2 YYREEE (reference sequence). DNA of the CDR3: TGTGCCAGCAGCCGCGACAGGGCCAATGAGCAGTTCTTC. Translation: CASSRDRANEQFF.

The chain is built from TRBV4-1 and TRBJ2-7; no clear D. The CDR3 contains 13 residues. V was trimmed by 9 bases and J by 0 bases, leaving 12 bases between them. Germline CDR1 MGHRA, CDR2 YSYEKL. CDR3 residues: CASSRPNSYEQYF. The CDR3 coding sequence is TGCGCCAGTTCCAGGCCAAACTCCTACGAGCAGTACTTC.

This clone was picked up a small number of times. One end of the junction does not line up with germline, which may come from a read error. V gene TRBV7-9 combines with J gene TRBJ2-3, with TRBD2 matching over 9 bases. CDR3 length: 15 residues. CDR1 is SEHNR, CDR2 FQNEAQ, per germline (reference sequence). The CDR3 sequence: CVSSLKREGTDTQYF. The DNA of the CDR3 is TGTGTCAGCAGCTTAAAGCGGGAGGGCACAGATACGCAGTATTTT.

The rearrangement joins TRBV7-2 to TRBJ2-1, with D possibly TRBD2 on 5 matching bases. Germline V gene data show CDR1 as SGHTA and CDR2 as FQGNSA. The V gene lost 3 bases and the J gene lost 0 bases, with 12 bases spanning the gap. This CDR3 is built from 16 residues. Here the CDR3 DNA reads TGTGCCAGCAGCTTGGGCAGCGGTAGCTCCTACAATGAGCAGTTCTTC. The encoded protein is CASSLGSGSSYNEQFF.

This clone has just a few counts. V is TRBV2 and J is TRBJ1-4; D unresolved. This CDR3 comprises 13 residues. The ends were cut back, 7 bases at V and 8 bases at J, with 14 bases in the middle. The germline V gene encodes CDR1 SNHLY and CDR2 FYNNEI. The CDR3 sequence is CASNRGMREKLFF. Here the CDR3 DNA reads TGTGCCAGCAACAGAGGGATGAGGGAAAAACTGTTTTTT.

This clone has only a few counts. The chain links TRBV9 to TRBJ1-5; D perhaps matches TRBD1 (5 bases). The CDR3 runs 15 residues. Germline V CDR1 and CDR2: SGDLS, YYNGEE. Trimming stripped 4 bases from V and 7 bases from J, with 18 bases between. In nucleotides, the CDR3 is TGTGCCAGCAGCCTCACAGGAGGGAAAGACCAGCCCCAGCATTTT. It yields the protein CASSLTGGKDQPQHF.

The sample holds a few counts of this clone. The chain combines TRBV9 with TRBJ1-2; 7 nucleotides match TRBD1. V shed 4 bases and J 2 bases; nucleotides not matched to a gene: 8. The CDR3 runs to 15 residues. Germline V gives CDR1 SGDLS, CDR2 YYNGEE. The CDR3 DNA is TGTGCCAGCAGCTCTCAACAGGGGTCGAACTATGGCTACACCTTC. Its protein is CASSSQQGSNYGYTF.

The chain has TRBV27 and TRBJ1-4; perhaps TRBD1 as D (5 bases). V was shortened by 6 bases and J by 0 bases, with 14 bases between the two germline ends. The CDR3 consists of 16 residues. Germline V gives CDR1 MNHEY, CDR2 SMNVEV (reference sequence). CDR3 sequence (DNA): TGTGCCAGCAGCGCAGGGCAGGCAGCAACTAATGAAAAACTGTTTTTT. Protein: CASSAGQAATNEKLFF.

The chain recombines TRBV11-2 with TRBJ2-1; D is unresolved. Germline CDR1 is SGHAT and CDR2 is FQNNGV. The CDR3 spans 16 residues. Trimming stripped 0 bases from V and 6 bases from J, with 15 bases between. CDR3 nucleotides: TGTGCCAGCAGCTTAGATTTTCCCAGTAACCCCAATGAGCAGTTCTTC. Its translation is CASSLDFPSNPNEQFF.

This clone was observed a handful of times. The chain employs TRBV30 and TRBJ2-7; the match to TRBD1 covers 10 bases. Trimming cost V 0 bases and J 3 bases; bases outside gene matches: 5. CDR3 length: 15 amino acids. Germline CDR1 and CDR2: GTSNPN and SVGIG (reference sequence). CDR3 nucleotide sequence: TGTGCCTGGAGTGTACTAGGGGACAGGGGCTACGAGCAGTACTTC. Amino acid sequence: CAWSVLGDRGYEQYF.

To note about this clone: The identical CDR3 is also encoded by other nucleotide sequences in the sample. The chain uses TRBV4-2 and TRBJ1-5; D unresolved. V was shortened by 1 base and J by 8 bases, with 12 bases between the two germline ends. CDR3 length: 14 amino acids. Germline V CDR1 and CDR2: LGHNA, YNFKEQ. DNA of the CDR3: TGTGCCAGCAGCCAAGGGTACCGGGATGAGCCCCAGCATTTT. It codes for CASSQGYRDEPQHF.

The gene calls are TRBV9 and TRBJ2-3, with D perhaps matching TRBD1 (6 bases). The CDR3 totals 16 residues. Germline CDR1 is SGDLS and CDR2 is YYNGEE. V shed 0 bases and J shed 3 bases, with 14 bases lying between them. The CDR3 nucleotides are TGTGCCAGCAGCGTAGATCTGGGACAAGTGACAGATACGCAGTATTTT. It yields the protein CASSVDLGQVTDTQYF. The whole variable domain, remainder taken from reference TRBV9 and TRBJ2-3, is DSGVTQTPKHLITATGQRVTLRCSPRSGDLSVYWYQQSLDQGLQFLIQYYNGEERAKGNILERFSAQQFPDLHSELNLSSLELGDSALYFCASSVDLGQVTDTQYFGPGTRLTVL.

This sequence joins TRBV7-2 and TRBJ1-1; D is possibly TRBD1 (5 bases). The germline V gene encodes CDR1 SGHTA and CDR2 FQGNSA. CDR3 length: 15 amino acids. Trimming took 2 bases from V and 1 from J, leaving 11 bases between them. Here the CDR3 reads CASSLTVGQNTEAFF. Here the CDR3 DNA reads TGTGCCAGCAGCTTAACGGTAGGACAGAACACTGAAGCTTTCTTT.

This clone was found a few times. J is TRBJ1-1 and V is TRBV9, with 8 nucleotides matching TRBD1. The CDR3 loop spans 14 amino acids. V was pared by 4 bases and J by 5 bases, with 7 bases of the junction left unmatched. CDR1 is SGDLS, CDR2 YYNGEE, per germline. CDR3 loop: CASSTRQGSTEAFF. For the CDR3, the DNA is TGTGCCAGCAGCACCCGACAGGGGAGTACTGAAGCTTTCTTT.

This clone has a handful of counts. The chain carries TRBV7-9 and TRBJ1-2; TRBD1 is a possible D gene (6 bases). CDR3 length equals 15 residues. CDR1 and CDR2 from the germline V gene are SEHNR and FQNEAQ (reference sequence). Trimming cost V 1 base and J 2 bases, with 11 bases left between them. The CDR3 sequence is CASSLEGQTNYGYTF. In DNA, the CDR3 is TGTGCCAGCAGCTTAGAAGGACAGACCAACTATGGCTACACCTTC.

V usage is TRBV6-5 and J usage is TRBJ2-3, with TRBD2 matching 11 bases. The CDR3 has 15 amino acids. V gave up 6 bases and J gave up 2 bases; unmatched junction bases: 4. Germline CDR1 MNHEY, CDR2 SVGAGI. In nucleotides, the CDR3 is TGTGCCAGCAGCCGGACTAGCGGGTTCACAGATACGCAGTATTTT. Translation gives CASSRTSGFTDTQYF.

The genes are TRBV4-3 and TRBJ1-4; D not certain. V dropped 0 bases and J dropped 7 bases, with 12 bases sitting between them. The CDR3 runs to 15 residues. Per germline, CDR1 LGHNA and CDR2 YSLEER. CDR3 DNA sequence: TGCGCCAGCAGCCAAGATCAGCCCGGGAGTGAAAAACTGTTTTTT. The encoded protein is CASSQDQPGSEKLFF.

This clone has only a few counts. This chain connects TRBV15 to TRBJ2-5; TRBD2 agrees at 8 bases. J was trimmed by 2 bases and V by 3 bases; bases with no gene match: 5. The germline V gene has CDR1 LNHNV and CDR2 YYDKDF (reference sequence). This CDR3 has 15 residues. This CDR3 reads CATSRSPSGQETQYF. The CDR3 DNA follows: TGTGCCACCAGCAGGAGTCCTAGCGGGCAAGAGACCCAGTACTTC.

J is TRBJ2-2 and V is TRBV9; D uncertain. V was trimmed by 0 bases and J by 2 bases, leaving 8 bases between them. The CDR3 runs to 15 residues. The V gene's germline CDR1 is SGDLS and CDR2 YYNGEE. The CDR3 is CASSVDGANTGELFF. The CDR3 DNA is TGTGCCAGCAGCGTAGATGGAGCTAACACCGGGGAGCTGTTTTTT.

This clone has just a few counts. The V call is TRBV6-1, the J call TRBJ2-2, with TRBD1 identical over 9 bases. This CDR3 contains 15 residues. The V and J ends lost 4 bases and 5 bases, in that order; junction bases with no gene match: 5. Germline V gene sequence: CDR1 MNHNS, CDR2 SASEGT. CDR3 sequence reads: CASSGGQGMTGELFF. DNA for the CDR3: TGTGCCAGCAGTGGGGGACAGGGCATGACCGGGGAGCTGTTTTTT.

CDR3 nucleotide sequence: TGTGCCAGCAGCTTGATTGAGGGGGGGAGGGAGACCCAGTACTTC. It encodes CASSLIEGGRETQYF. The chain combines TRBV5-6 with TRBJ2-5, with TRBD2 as a possible D gene (7 bases). Trimming took 1 base from V and 5 from J, leaving 15 bases between them. Germline assignment: CDR1 SGHDT and CDR2 YYEEEE. The CDR3 is made up of 15 amino acids.

The sample holds a few counts of this clone. The J gene is TRBJ2-1, the V gene TRBV4-3; 11 bases fit TRBD2. CDR1 and CDR2 (germline): LGHNA, YSLEER. This CDR3 has 16 amino acids. Trimming at V came to 0 bases and at J to 4 bases, leaving 2 bases not matched to a gene. CDR3 amino acids: CASSQDRLAGYNEQFF. CDR3 DNA: TGCGCCAGCAGCCAAGATAGACTAGCGGGATACAATGAGCAGTTCTTC.

The chain employs TRBV27 and TRBJ2-7; 12 bases fit TRBD2. V lost 2 bases to trimming and J lost 7 bases; unmatched junction nucleotides: 6. The germline V gene encodes CDR1 MNHEY and CDR2 SMNVEV (reference sequence). The CDR3 is made up of 15 amino acids. The CDR3 DNA is TGTGCCAGCAGTTTAACTTCTAGCGGGAGGGGGGAGCAGTACTTC. Translation gives CASSLTSSGRGEQYF.

The gene calls are TRBV4-2 and TRBJ1-5, with TRBD1 matching over 7 bases. The CDR3 loop spans 16 amino acids. With 0 bases clipped from V and 4 bases from J, the junction kept 6 bases outside the gene matches. Germline CDR1 LGHNA, CDR2 YNFKEQ. The CDR3: CASSQDTTGPNQPQHF. The DNA for the CDR3 is TGTGCCAGCAGCCAAGATACGACAGGGCCAAATCAGCCCCAGCATTTT.